The 22 T cell receptor beta chains below all came from one sample that was sequenced in a study of blood T cell repertoires in COVID-19. Using immunoSEQ multiplex PCR, the repertoire was profiled, and TCRdb retains in-frame clones only, with some absent. The sample has 85,000 to 130,000 clones; roughly 82% are singletons. The specimen was peripheral blood. These receptors originate from a man in his fifties or sixties with acute or convalescent COVID-19.

The DNA of the CDR3 is TGTGCCTGGAGTGTAAGTCAGTACGAGCAGTACTTC. This codes for CAWSVSQYEQYF. The chain couples TRBV30 to TRBJ2-7; D is uncertain. CDR1 is GTSNPN and CDR2 is SVGIG in the germline V gene (reference sequence). The CDR3 contains 12 residues. V lost 0 bases and J lost 4, with 7 bases in between.

This chain connects TRBV4-1 to TRBJ1-6; a possible D gene is TRBD1 (5 bases). This CDR3 has 15 residues. V lost 4 bases to trimming and J lost 0 bases, with 7 bases between them. CDR1 and CDR2 (germline): MGHRA, YSYEKL. CDR3 DNA sequence: TGCGCCAGCAGCCGACAGAGCTCCTATAATTCACCCCTCCACTTT. This sequence encodes CASSRQSSYNSPLHF.

This chain joins TRBV5-4 and TRBJ2-7; 8 bases agree with TRBD1. In germline, CDR1 is SGHNT, CDR2 YYREEE (reference sequence). The junction had 7 bases not matched to a gene; V was cut back by 4 bases and J by 7 bases. The CDR3 is 13 residues long. CDR3 in DNA: TGTGCCAGCAGCCCGCGACAGGGGAGGGAGCAGTACTTC. As protein: CASSPRQGREQYF.

CDR3 DNA: TGTGCCAGCAGCTTACGACTAGCGGGAGAGAGAGATACGCAGTATTTT. Its protein is CASSLRLAGERDTQYF. The chain recombines TRBV7-9 with TRBJ2-3, with 12 bases fitting TRBD2. This CDR3 has 16 amino acids. The junction had 5 bases not matched to a gene; V was cut back by 2 bases and J by 5 bases. Germline assignment: CDR1 SEHNR and CDR2 FQNEAQ (reference sequence).

This rearrangement joins TRBV6-2 or TRBV6-3 to TRBJ1-1; D is possibly TRBD1 (5 bases). Germline CDR1 reads MNHEY; CDR2 reads SVGEGT. The CDR3 is 15 residues long. Trimming removed 6 bases from V and 4 bases from J, with 18 bases in between. CDR3: CASSTGLLGGTEAFF. The CDR3 coding sequence is TGTGCCAGCAGCACCGGACTCCTGGGGGGCACTGAAGCTTTCTTT.

The CDR3 is CASSTQGRWGQPQHF. As DNA, the CDR3 is TGTGCCAGCAGTACCCAGGGGCGGTGGGGTCAGCCCCAGCATTTT. The V and J genes are TRBV27 and TRBJ1-5; D may be TRBD1 (6 bases). The CDR3 contains 15 residues. Germline CDR1 is MNHEY and CDR2 is SMNVEV (reference sequence). The V end lost 5 bases, the J end lost 6 bases, and 17 bases lay between the germline ends.

This clone was observed a few times. V usage is TRBV14 and J usage is TRBJ2-1; a possible D gene is TRBD1 (6 bases). The V gene's germline CDR1 is SGHDN and CDR2 FVKESK. V was clipped by 0 bases and J by 8 bases, with 17 bases between them. The CDR3 totals 16 residues. The CDR3 DNA reads TGTGCCAGCAGCCAAGAGAGGACAGCCCTACGGGATGAGCAGTTCTTC. This gives the protein CASSQERTALRDEQFF.

The CDR3 nucleotides are TGTGCCAGCAGCCCTCCTACTCTTGGGACTGCGCCCTACGAGCAGTACTTC. Translating it yields CASSPPTLGTAPYEQYF. V gene TRBV6-2 or TRBV6-3 combines with J gene TRBJ2-7; tentative D call: TRBD2 (6 bases). The CDR3 extends over 17 amino acids. Germline V gene data show CDR1 as MNHEY and CDR2 as SVGEGT. Trimming removed 6 bases at V and 2 bases at J, with 23 bases between.

The sample holds one count of this clone. V usage is TRBV7-2 and J usage is TRBJ2-4; 8 bases fit TRBD1. V lost 5 bases and J lost 5; bases outside the gene matches: 11. The germline gives CDR1 SGHTA, CDR2 FQGNSA. The CDR3 extends over 16 amino acids. CDR3 DNA sequence: TGTGCCAGCAGCCCCGGACAGGGCAAGGACCAAAACATTCAGTACTTC. Its translation: CASSPGQGKDQNIQYF.

This clone was found a few times. V is TRBV19 and J is TRBJ1-5; 8 bases fit TRBD1. Per germline, CDR1 LNHDA and CDR2 SQIVND (reference sequence). The CDR3 is 14 residues long. With V trimmed by 3 bases and J by 6 bases, 4 bases remained unmatched. The CDR3 DNA follows: TGTGCCAGTAGTATGACAGGGGAGAGTCAGCCCCAGCATTTT. It specifies CASSMTGESQPQHF.

The chain combines TRBV5-1 with TRBJ1-6; a possible D gene is TRBD1 (5 bases). Trimming stripped 4 bases from V and 10 bases from J, with 12 bases between. Germline CDR1 is SGHRS and CDR2 is YFSETQ. The CDR3 consists of 13 residues. CDR3 protein: CASSPAGESPLHF. For the CDR3, the DNA is TGCGCCAGCAGCCCAGCGGGGGAGTCACCCCTCCACTTT.

This chain joins TRBV5-5 and TRBJ1-4; D may be TRBD1 (6 bases). Trimming cost V 0 bases and J 7 bases, with 16 bases left between them. CDR1 and CDR2 from the germline V gene are SGHKS and YYEKEE (reference sequence). The CDR3 covers 16 residues. In DNA, the CDR3 is TGTGCCAGCAGCTTGGCCGGGGGGGGCATAGGTGAAAAACTGTTTTTT. Translated: CASSLAGGGIGEKLFF.

The V and J genes are TRBV12-1 and TRBJ1-5. TRBV12-1 is tagged as a pseudogene. The CDR3 sequence is 15 residues long. The CDR3 DNA follows: TGTGCCAGCAGCTTGGTCAGGGAGGAAAGTCAGCCCCAGCATTTT. This gives the protein CASSLVREESQPQHF.

The chain employs TRBV6-1 and TRBJ1-2; the D is unclear. The CDR3 is 14 residues long. Germline V gene sequence: CDR1 MNHNS, CDR2 SASEGT. V was clipped by 3 bases and J by 0 bases, with 8 bases between them. CDR3 loop: CASSDTYSNYGYTF. The DNA for the CDR3 is TGTGCCAGCAGTGATACGTACTCTAACTATGGCTACACCTTC.

V and J are TRBV28 and TRBJ1-1; D not resolved. Germline V lookup: CDR1 MDHEN, CDR2 SYDVKM. V shed 4 bases and J shed 3 bases, with 9 bases lying between them. This CDR3 region has 13 residues. The CDR3 nucleotides are TGTGCCAGCAGTTCAGGAGGGTACACTGAAGCTTTCTTT. This encodes CASSSGGYTEAFF.

This rearrangement joins TRBV10-3 to TRBJ2-7, with D perhaps TRBD2 (5 bases). The V end lost 6 bases, the J end lost 0 bases, and 12 bases lay between the germline ends. Germline CDR1 is ENHRY and CDR2 is SYGVKD. The CDR3 runs to 14 residues. CDR3 loop: CAIRGMGDSYEQYF. The CDR3 nucleotides are TGTGCCATCAGGGGGATGGGAGACTCCTACGAGCAGTACTTC.

CDR3 residues: CASQGADQPQHF. The DNA of the CDR3 is TGTGCCAGTCAGGGGGCGGATCAGCCCCAGCATTTT. V and J are TRBV27 and TRBJ1-5; 8 positions agree with TRBD1. The germline CDR1 and CDR2 sequences are MNHEY and SMNVEV (reference sequence). V was clipped by 9 bases and J by 5 bases; unmatched bases: 3. The CDR3 totals 12 residues.

V is TRBV27 and J is TRBJ1-1; the D gene is possibly TRBD1 (6 bases). CDR1 and CDR2 from the germline V gene are MNHEY and SMNVEV (reference sequence). The CDR3 consists of 15 residues. Trimming removed 5 bases from V and 0 bases from J, with 13 bases in between. CDR3 nucleotides: TGTGCCAGCAGTATCCCGACAGGAATGAACACTGAAGCTTTCTTT. This sequence encodes CASSIPTGMNTEAFF.

V is TRBV6-5 and J is TRBJ1-1, with D possibly TRBD1 on 6 matching bases. Trimming removed 2 bases at V and 1 base at J, with 14 bases between. CDR1 is MNHEY, CDR2 SVGAGI, per germline. This CDR3 spans 16 amino acids. CDR3 nucleotides: TGTGCCAGCAGTTACGCCAACAGGGTCACGAACACTGAAGCTTTCTTT. Protein: CASSYANRVTNTEAFF.

The rearrangement links TRBV7-3 to TRBJ2-7; 8 bases fit TRBD1. The V gene's germline CDR1 is SGHTA and CDR2 FQGTGA. This CDR3 has 15 residues. Germline trimming cut 2 bases from V and 2 bases from J; bases unmatched to any gene: 5. This CDR3 is CASSLGGTGTYEQYF. CDR3 sequence (DNA): TGTGCCAGCAGCTTAGGGGGGACAGGAACCTACGAGCAGTACTTC.

This sequence joins TRBV5-6 and TRBJ2-1; 12 nucleotides line up with TRBD2. There are 19 residues in the CDR3. Per the germline V gene, CDR1 is SGHDT and CDR2 is YYEEEE. V shed 0 bases, J shed 1 base, and the junction held 8 bases outside the gene matches. As DNA, the CDR3 is TGTGCCAGCAGCTTGGACCTGCTAGCGGGAGGGGGATCCTACAATGAGCAGTTCTTC. Translating gives CASSLDLLAGGGSYNEQFF.

This clone was found many times. The chain couples TRBV27 to TRBJ1-5, with 10 bases fitting TRBD1. Trimming removed 4 bases from V and 6 bases from J; junction bases left unmatched: 6. Germline V gives CDR1 MNHEY, CDR2 SMNVEV (reference sequence). The CDR3 is 15 residues long. In nucleotides, the CDR3 is TGTGCCAGCAGTTCGACAGGGGGCGGACGTCAGCCCCAGCATTTT. Its translation is CASSSTGGGRQPQHF.